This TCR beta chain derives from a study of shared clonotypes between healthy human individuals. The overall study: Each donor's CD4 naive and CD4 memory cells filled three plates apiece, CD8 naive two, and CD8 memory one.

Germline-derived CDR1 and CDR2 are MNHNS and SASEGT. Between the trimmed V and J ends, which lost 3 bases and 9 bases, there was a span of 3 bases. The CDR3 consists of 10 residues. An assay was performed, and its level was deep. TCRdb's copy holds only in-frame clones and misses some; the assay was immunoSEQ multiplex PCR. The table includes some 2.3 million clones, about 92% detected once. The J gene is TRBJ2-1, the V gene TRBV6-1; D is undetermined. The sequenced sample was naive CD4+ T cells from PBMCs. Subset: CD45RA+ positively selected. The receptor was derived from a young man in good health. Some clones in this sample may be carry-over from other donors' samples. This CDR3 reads CASSETEQFF. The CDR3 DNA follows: TGTGCCAGCAGTGAGACTGAGCAGTTCTTC.